The 15 T cell receptor beta chains reported below all come from one sample, sequenced in a study of blood T cell repertoires in COVID-19. Sequencing was performed with immunoSEQ multiplex PCR; in TCRdb, only in-frame clones are kept and a portion is missing. The sample records hundreds of thousands of clones, roughly nine tenths being singletons. The specimen sequenced was PBMCs or T cells enriched from blood (not recorded which). The receptors were gathered from a man aged 18 to 29 who had recovered from COVID-19.

The genes are TRBV4-3 and TRBJ2-7; 9 nucleotides line up with TRBD1. The CDR3 contains 17 residues. Germline trimming cut 0 bases from V and 4 bases from J; bases unmatched to any gene: 10. In germline, CDR1 is LGHNA, CDR2 YSLEER. CDR3: CASSQDLTGTGRYEQYF. In DNA form, the CDR3 reads TGCGCCAGCAGCCAAGATTTAACAGGGACAGGGAGGTACGAGCAGTACTTC.

This chain links TRBV5-1 with TRBJ2-7; 7 bases fit TRBD2. The CDR3 sequence is 14 residues long. Germline V lookup: CDR1 SGHRS, CDR2 YFSETQ. With V trimmed by 4 bases and J by 5 bases, 9 bases remained unmatched. The CDR3 region is CASSTRGGSHEQYF. The CDR3, as DNA: TGCGCCAGCAGCACCCGGGGAGGGAGCCACGAGCAGTACTTC.

V is TRBV15 and J is TRBJ2-1, with 12 bases aligning to TRBD2. With V trimmed by 0 bases and J by 5 bases, 14 bases remained unmatched. CDR1 is LNHNV and CDR2 is YYDKDF in the germline V gene (reference sequence). This CDR3 is built from 20 residues. The CDR3 DNA sequence: TGTGCCACCAGCAGAGAGGTTTCACTAGCGGGAGGCTTACCCCACAATGAGCAGTTCTTC. Encoded protein: CATSREVSLAGGLPHNEQFF.

In its sample, this clone was seen once. The genes are TRBV19 and TRBJ1-5; possible D gene TRBD1, 5 bases. Germline lookup yields CDR1 LNHDA and CDR2 SQIVND (reference sequence). The length of the CDR3 is 14 residues. Trimming left V 7 bases short and J 6 bases short, with 16 bases between. The CDR3 spells CASTQGFRGQPQHF. The CDR3 DNA follows: TGTGCCAGTACTCAGGGCTTTAGAGGTCAGCCCCAGCATTTT.

The chain links TRBV5-1 to TRBJ2-1; D gene unclear. Looked up from germline, CDR1 is SGHRS and CDR2 is YFSETQ. V dropped 1 base and J dropped 8 bases, with 4 bases sitting between them. The CDR3 totals 11 residues. The CDR3 sequence: CASSLSDEQFF. In DNA form, the CDR3 reads TGCGCCAGCAGCTTGAGCGATGAGCAGTTCTTC.

This chain joins TRBV5-1 and TRBJ2-7; possibly TRBD1 for D (5 bases). This CDR3 contains 15 residues. Looked up from germline, CDR1 is SGHRS and CDR2 is YFSETQ. V dropped 2 bases and J dropped 2 bases, with 14 bases sitting between them. The CDR3 nucleotides read TGCGCCAGCAGCTTAAAGGGGTATGGGACCTACGAGCAGTACTTC. Encoded protein: CASSLKGYGTYEQYF.

The chain carries TRBV29-1 and TRBJ1-2, with D possibly TRBD1 on 5 matching bases. Germline CDR1 reads SQVTM; CDR2 reads ANQGSEA. The CDR3 covers 15 residues. The V and J ends lost 2 bases and 2 bases respectively, with 15 bases between them. The CDR3 DNA is TGCAGCGTTGAAATCGGGCAGGGCGCCAACTATGGCTACACCTTC. Translating it yields CSVEIGQGANYGYTF. Based on the CDR3 plus reference TRBV29-1 and TRBJ1-2, the full variable domain is SAVISQKPSRDICQRGTSLTIQCQVDSQVTMMFWYRQQPGQSLTLIATANQGSEATYESGFVIDKFPISRPNLTFSTLTVSNMSPEDSSIYLCSVEIGQGANYGYTFGSGTRLTVV.

The V and J genes are TRBV7-9 and TRBJ2-3; 11 bases map to TRBD2. The CDR3 is made up of 16 amino acids. CDR1 and CDR2 from the germline V gene are SEHNR and FQNEAQ (reference sequence). The ends lost 5 bases at V and 2 bases at J; junction bases unmatched: 6. The CDR3 nucleotides read TGTGCCAGCAGCCCCAGACTAGCGGGACCCACAGATACGCAGTATTTT. Translation: CASSPRLAGPTDTQYF.

The V and J genes are TRBV13 and TRBJ1-1; 8 nucleotides agree with TRBD1. Germline loops: CDR1 PRHDT, CDR2 FYEKMQ (reference sequence). The CDR3 totals 14 residues. With 7 bases clipped from V and 5 bases from J, the junction kept 9 bases outside the gene matches. The CDR3 here is CASKLGQGLTEAFF. The DNA for the CDR3 is TGTGCCAGCAAACTCGGACAGGGTTTGACTGAAGCTTTCTTT.

This chain joins TRBV4-2 and TRBJ1-5; 9 bases align to TRBD1. Germline V gene sequence: CDR1 LGHNA, CDR2 YNFKEQ. The CDR3 is 16 residues long. Trimming cost V 0 bases and J 2 bases; bases outside gene matches: 2. Here the CDR3 reads CASSQERDRGNQPQHF. CDR3 nucleotides: TGTGCCAGCAGCCAAGAAAGGGACAGGGGCAATCAGCCCCAGCATTTT.

This chain uses TRBV10-3 with TRBJ2-3; possible D gene TRBD2, 6 bases. Trimming pared 10 bases from V and 1 base from J, leaving 15 bases between. CDR1 and CDR2 (germline): ENHRY, SYGVKD. The CDR3 extends over 14 amino acids. This chain's CDR3 is CATQGRERTDTQYF. As DNA, the CDR3 is TGTGCCACCCAAGGGCGGGAACGCACAGATACGCAGTATTTT.

The rearrangement joins TRBV6-2 or TRBV6-3 to TRBJ2-5; D may be TRBD2 (6 bases). Germline V gene data show CDR1 as MNHEY and CDR2 as SVGEGT. The CDR3 covers 17 residues. V shed 5 bases and J shed 5 bases, with 24 bases lying between them. The CDR3 region is CASSPNLGGRFVETQYF. The CDR3 region has the DNA TGTGCCAGCAGTCCCAACTTGGGGGGACGGTTTGTGGAGACCCAGTACTTC.

The rearrangement links TRBV5-4 to TRBJ1-6; D possibly corresponds to TRBD1 (6 bases). Per the germline V gene, CDR1 is SGHNT and CDR2 is YYREEE (reference sequence). The CDR3 loop spans 15 amino acids. V was cut by 4 bases and J by 6 bases, with 14 bases left in between. CDR3 sequence (DNA): TGTGCCAGCAGCCCGGACAGTATACTTAATTCACCCCTCCACTTT. This encodes CASSPDSILNSPLHF.

The chain carries TRBV7-3 and TRBJ2-3; possibly TRBD2 for D (7 bases). The V gene lost 9 bases and the J gene lost 7 bases, with 23 bases spanning the gap. Germline V gene sequence: CDR1 SGHTA, CDR2 FQGTGA. This CDR3 comprises 15 residues. The CDR3 spells CASSPEGGGGYTQYF. The CDR3 DNA is TGTGCCAGTAGCCCGGAGGGGGGGGGCGGATATACGCAGTATTTT.

The sample holds one count of this clone. The chain couples TRBV3-1 (or the pseudogene TRBV3-2) to TRBJ1-1; tentative D call: TRBD1 (5 bases). This CDR3 comprises 14 residues. Germline CDR1 reads LGHDT; CDR2 reads YNNKEL (reference sequence). Between the trimmed V and J ends, which lost 4 bases and 1 base, there was a span of 10 bases. The CDR3 region is CASSLADKNTEAFF. CDR3 in DNA: TGTGCCAGCAGCCTTGCGGACAAGAACACTGAAGCTTTCTTT.